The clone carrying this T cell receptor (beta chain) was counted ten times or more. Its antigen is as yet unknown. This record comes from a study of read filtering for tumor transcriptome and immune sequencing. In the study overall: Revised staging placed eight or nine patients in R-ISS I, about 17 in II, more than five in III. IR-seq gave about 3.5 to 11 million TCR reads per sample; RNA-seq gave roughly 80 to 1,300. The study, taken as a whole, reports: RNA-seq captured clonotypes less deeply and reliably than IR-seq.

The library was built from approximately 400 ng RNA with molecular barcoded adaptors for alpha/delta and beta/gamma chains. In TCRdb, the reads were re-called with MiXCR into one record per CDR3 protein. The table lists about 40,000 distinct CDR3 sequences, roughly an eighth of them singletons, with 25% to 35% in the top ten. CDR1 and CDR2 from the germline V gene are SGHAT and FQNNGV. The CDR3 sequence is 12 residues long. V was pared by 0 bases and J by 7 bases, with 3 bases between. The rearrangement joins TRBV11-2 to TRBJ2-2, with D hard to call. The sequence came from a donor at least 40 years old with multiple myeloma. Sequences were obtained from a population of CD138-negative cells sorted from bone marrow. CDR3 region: CASSLDFGELFF. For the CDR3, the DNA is TGTGCCAGCAGCTTAGATTTCGGGGAGCTGTTTTTT.